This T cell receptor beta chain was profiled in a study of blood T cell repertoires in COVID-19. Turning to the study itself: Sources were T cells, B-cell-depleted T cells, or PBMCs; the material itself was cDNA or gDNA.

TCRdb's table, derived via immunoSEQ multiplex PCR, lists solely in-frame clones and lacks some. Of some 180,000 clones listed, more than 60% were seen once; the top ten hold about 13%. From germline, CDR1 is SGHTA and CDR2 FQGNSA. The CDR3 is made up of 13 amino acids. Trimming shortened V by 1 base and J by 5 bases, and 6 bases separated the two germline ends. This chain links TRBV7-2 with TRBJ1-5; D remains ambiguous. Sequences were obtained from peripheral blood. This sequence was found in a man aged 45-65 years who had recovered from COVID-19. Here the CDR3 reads CASSLVIDQPQHF. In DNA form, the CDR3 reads TGTGCCAGCAGCTTAGTAATTGATCAGCCCCAGCATTTT. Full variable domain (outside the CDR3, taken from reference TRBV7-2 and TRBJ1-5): GAGVSQSPSNKVTEKGKDVELRCDPISGHTALYWYRQSLGQGLEFLIYFQGNSAPDKSGLPSDRFSAERTGGSVSTLTIQRTQQEDSAVYLCASSLVIDQPQHFGDGTRLSIL.